Presented here are 5 T cell receptor beta chains from one specimen sequenced in a study of response to subunit inactivated influenza vaccine. One entry per CDR3 protein results from TCRdb running MiXCR on the RT-PCR reads. The profile shows about 500,000 distinct CDR3 sequences, about 15% of them singletons. Sequencing used CD4+ T cells sorted from PBMCs, obtained less than 25 months after vaccination. Source of these receptors: a man aged 45 to 75 who received an inactivated influenza vaccine.

This clonotype was found many times. The gene calls are TRBV5-1 and TRBJ2-7, with 9 bases aligning to TRBD1. With 2 bases clipped from V and 5 bases from J, the junction kept 5 bases outside the gene matches. Germline CDR1 is SGHRS and CDR2 is YFSETQ. The CDR3 extends over 14 amino acids. This chain's CDR3 is CASSFTGTGNEQYF. For the CDR3, the DNA is TGCGCCAGCAGCTTTACCGGGACAGGGAACGAGCAGTACTTC.

This clonotype was observed a handful of times. The V gene is TRBV20-1, the J gene TRBJ2-3, with D unresolved. Germline V gene data show CDR1 as DFQATT and CDR2 as SNEGSKA (reference sequence). V lost 0 bases and J lost 1, with 14 bases in between. CDR3 length: 16 residues. CDR3: CSARDLAAARTDTQYF. CDR3 nucleotide sequence: TGCAGTGCTAGAGATCTCGCGGCAGCCCGCACAGATACGCAGTATTTT.

This clonotype was seen a few times. The rearrangement uses TRBV30 and TRBJ1-1, with D possibly being TRBD1 (5 bases). V was clipped by 4 bases and J by 11 bases, with 17 bases between them. The germline gives CDR1 GTSNPN, CDR2 SVGIG (reference sequence). The CDR3 totals 12 residues. DNA for the CDR3: TGTGCCTGGAATCGGCCGGGACCTCTGGCTTTCTTT. Translated, it gives CAWNRPGPLAFF. Filled out from reference TRBV30 and TRBJ1-1, the complete variable domain reads SQTIHQWPATLVQPVGSPLSLECTVEGTSNPNLYWYRQAAGRGLQLLFYSVGIGQISSEVPQNLSASRPQDRQFILSSKKLLLSDSGFYLCAWNRPGPLAFFGQGTRLTVV.

V is TRBV14 and J is TRBJ2-1; D not resolved. V lost 4 bases and J lost 11, with 12 bases in between. The V gene's germline CDR1 is SGHDN and CDR2 FVKESK. This CDR3 contains 12 residues. The CDR3 coding sequence is TGTGCCAGCAGCCGAACGGTCGTCAAGCAGTTCTTC. This encodes CASSRTVVKQFF.

Ten or more counts support this clonotype. The chain carries TRBV3-1 and TRBJ1-1; the D is unclear. The germline V and J ends were trimmed by 2 bases and 1 base, with 14 bases remaining between them. The CDR3 sequence is 16 residues long. Germline lookup yields CDR1 LGHDT and CDR2 YNNKEL (reference sequence). CDR3 DNA: TGTGCCAGCAGCCAACGCGGCAGTGTGGGGAACACTGAAGCTTTCTTT. It is translated as CASSQRGSVGNTEAFF. Together with reference TRBV3-1 and TRBJ1-1, the CDR3 gives the full variable domain: DTAVSQTPKYLVTQMGNDKSIKCEQNLGHDTMYWYKQDSKKFLKIMFSYNNKELIINETVPNRFSPKSPDKAHLNLHINSLELGDSAVYFCASSQRGSVGNTEAFFGQGTRLTVV.